This passage covers 14 T cell receptor beta chains from one sample sequenced in a study of T cell responses to AZD1222 COVID-19 vaccine. Some clones are missing from TCRdb's copy, which holds only in-frame ones; the method was immunoSEQ multiplex PCR. The sample lists 85,000 or so clones, about 90% occurring once. Here the sequenced sample was peripheral blood, taken on day 0 of AZD1222 vaccination. The origin of the receptors is an adult in good health.

This clone was seen only once. The chain carries TRBV28 and TRBJ1-5; 9 bases fit TRBD1. Germline V CDR1 and CDR2: MDHEN, SYDVKM. With V trimmed by 2 bases and J by 7 bases, 6 bases remained unmatched. The CDR3 spans 15 residues. The CDR3 coding sequence is TGTGCCAGCAGTTTAGGACAGGGGTACAGGCAGCCCCAGCATTTT. This codes for CASSLGQGYRQPQHF.

The chain carries TRBV30 and TRBJ2-7; D gene ambiguous. The germline V gene encodes CDR1 GTSNPN and CDR2 SVGIG (reference sequence). The CDR3 totals 13 residues. Trimming removed 0 bases at V and 5 bases at J, with 11 bases between. This chain's CDR3 is CAWSVLEGNEQYF. As DNA, the CDR3 is TGTGCCTGGAGTGTACTTGAAGGGAACGAGCAGTACTTC.

This chain connects TRBV9 to TRBJ1-1; maybe TRBD1 (5 bases). Germline V gene sequence: CDR1 SGDLS, CDR2 YYNGEE. This CDR3 contains 15 residues. V was pared by 0 bases and J by 6 bases, with 15 bases between. The DNA of the CDR3 is TGTGCCAGCAGCGTAGCCGCGGGCTTAGGGGCTGAAGCTTTCTTT. It yields the protein CASSVAAGLGAEAFF. Variable domain in full (rest from reference TRBV9 and TRBJ1-1): DSGVTQTPKHLITATGQRVTLRCSPRSGDLSVYWYQQSLDQGLQFLIQYYNGEERAKGNILERFSAQQFPDLHSELNLSSLELGDSALYFCASSVAAGLGAEAFFGQGTRLTVV.

CDR3 DNA: TGTGCCACCAGTGATTTTCCTGGACACGACACCGGGGAGCTGTTTTTT. Its translation: CATSDFPGHDTGELFF. This sequence joins TRBV24-1 and TRBJ2-2; possibly TRBD1 for D (5 bases). V was clipped by 1 base and J by 3 bases, with 11 bases between them. Germline loops: CDR1 KGHDR, CDR2 SFDVKD. This CDR3 is built from 16 residues.

The table lists this clone with a count of one. CDR3 sequence (DNA): TGTGCCAGCAGCCTGGGACAGGGGGCGGACGAGCAGTACTTC. It codes for CASSLGQGADEQYF. This sequence joins TRBV11-2 and TRBJ2-7; TRBD1 aligns across 12 bases. Germline V gives CDR1 SGHAT, CDR2 FQNNGV. This CDR3 spans 14 amino acids. After removal of 5 bases from V and 5 bases from J, the junction contained 4 bases not matched to a gene.

This clone was detected a few times. The rearrangement joins TRBV27 to TRBJ2-7, with 8 positions matching TRBD1. With 6 bases clipped from V and 4 bases from J, the junction kept 8 bases outside the gene matches. The CDR3 has 14 residues. Germline V gene sequence: CDR1 MNHEY, CDR2 SMNVEV (reference sequence). DNA for the CDR3: TGTGCCAGCAGCGGGACAGGTTTATGGTACGAGCAGTACTTC. Protein: CASSGTGLWYEQYF.

The V gene is TRBV14, the J gene TRBJ1-1; D not certain. Trimming stripped 0 bases from V and 4 bases from J, with 15 bases between. Germline CDR1 reads SGHDN; CDR2 reads FVKESK. The CDR3 length is 16 residues. The CDR3 DNA sequence: TGTGCCAGCAGCCAAGATCGTCCGGGGAAGGGCACTGAAGCTTTCTTT. Translating it yields CASSQDRPGKGTEAFF. Combining the CDR3 with reference TRBV14 and TRBJ1-1 gives the whole variable domain EAGVTQFPSHSVIEKGQTVTLRCDPISGHDNLYWYRRVMGKEIKFLLHFVKESKQDESGMPNNRFLAERTGGTYSTLKVQPAELEDSGVYFCASSQDRPGKGTEAFFGQGTRLTVV.

The chain couples TRBV25-1 to TRBJ2-3; 7 bases fit TRBD1. Germline trimming cut 7 bases from V and 0 bases from J; bases unmatched to any gene: 7. CDR3 length equals 15 residues. Germline V lookup: CDR1 MGHDK, CDR2 SYGVNS. This CDR3 reads CASNTGQPSTDTQYF. CDR3 bases: TGTGCCAGCAACACGGGACAGCCCAGCACAGATACGCAGTATTTT.

V is TRBV4-1 and J is TRBJ2-7; 7 nucleotides agree with TRBD2. V lost 0 bases to trimming and J lost 5 bases; unmatched junction nucleotides: 7. The CDR3 is 15 residues long. Germline V gene sequence: CDR1 MGHRA, CDR2 YSYEKL. For the CDR3, the DNA is TGCGCCAGCAGCCAAGATGAGTGGGGGGGGAACGAGCAGTACTTC. Its protein is CASSQDEWGGNEQYF.

This rearrangement joins TRBV5-5 to TRBJ1-5; 9 nucleotides match TRBD1. Germline assignment: CDR1 SGHKS and CDR2 YYEKEE (reference sequence). The V segment lost 4 bases and the J segment 4 bases; nucleotides outside the gene matches: 12. The CDR3 covers 17 residues. The CDR3 DNA is TGTGCCAGCAGCCCGGGACAGGGAGGATTTCGGAATCAGCCCCAGCATTTT. Its translation is CASSPGQGGFRNQPQHF.

The rearrangement joins TRBV2 to TRBJ2-5; TRBD2 matches at 7 bases. The CDR3 loop spans 15 amino acids. Germline CDR1 is SNHLY and CDR2 is FYNNEI. Trimming at V came to 5 bases and at J to 0 bases, leaving 6 bases not matched to a gene. CDR3 bases: TGTGCCAGCAGTCCGCAACTAGCGTACCAAGAGACCCAGTACTTC. It specifies CASSPQLAYQETQYF.

This chain links TRBV2 with TRBJ1-2; no firm D call. This CDR3 contains 10 residues. Germline CDR1 SNHLY, CDR2 FYNNEI. V lost 8 bases, J lost 6 bases, and 7 bases lay in between. In DNA form, the CDR3 reads TGTGCCAGCCCAGTGAATGGCTACACCTTC. Its protein is CASPVNGYTF.

This clone is a singleton in its sample. The CDR3 loop reads CASSVLAGGTDTQYF. The CDR3 DNA reads TGTGCCAGCAGCGTCCTAGCGGGGGGCACAGATACGCAGTATTTT. The chain joins TRBV9 to TRBJ2-3; 10 nucleotides match TRBD2. Germline loops: CDR1 SGDLS, CDR2 YYNGEE. V was clipped by 2 bases and J by 1 base; unmatched bases: 1. The CDR3 runs 15 residues.

V gene TRBV27 combines with J gene TRBJ1-5; D unclear. The ends were cut back, 0 bases at V and 3 bases at J, with 6 bases in the middle. Germline-derived CDR1 and CDR2 are MNHEY and SMNVEV (reference sequence). This CDR3 comprises 14 residues. CDR3 loop: CASSLSGINQPQHF. The CDR3 DNA reads as TGTGCCAGCAGTTTATCAGGGATCAATCAGCCCCAGCATTTT.